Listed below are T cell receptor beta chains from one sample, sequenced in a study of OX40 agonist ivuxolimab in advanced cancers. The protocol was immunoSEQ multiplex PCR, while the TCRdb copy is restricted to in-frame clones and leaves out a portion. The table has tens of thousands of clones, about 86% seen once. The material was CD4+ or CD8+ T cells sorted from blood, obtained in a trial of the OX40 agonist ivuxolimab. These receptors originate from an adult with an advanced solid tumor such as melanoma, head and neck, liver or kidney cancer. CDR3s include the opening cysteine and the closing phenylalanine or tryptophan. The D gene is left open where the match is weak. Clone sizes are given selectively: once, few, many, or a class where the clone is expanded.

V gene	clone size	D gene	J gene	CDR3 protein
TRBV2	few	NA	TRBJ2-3	CASRRDSSTDTQYF
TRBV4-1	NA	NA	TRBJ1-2	CASSQNGVSTYGYTF
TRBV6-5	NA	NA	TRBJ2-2	CASSYRGEGTGELFF
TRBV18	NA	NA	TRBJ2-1	CASSLGQPPYNEQFF
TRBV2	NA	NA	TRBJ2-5	CASGARDQETQYF
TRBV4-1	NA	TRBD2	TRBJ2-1	CASSQGLLGRLAAYNEQFF
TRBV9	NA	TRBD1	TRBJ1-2	CASSAWDSDNYGYTF
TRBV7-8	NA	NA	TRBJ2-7	CASSPSGNSAYEQYF
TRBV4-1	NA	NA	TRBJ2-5	CASSPLLRDPSRTQYF
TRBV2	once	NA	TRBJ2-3	CASTIREFTDTQYF
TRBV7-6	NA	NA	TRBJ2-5	CASSPFDRGETQYF
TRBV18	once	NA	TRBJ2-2	CASSPDRNTGELFF
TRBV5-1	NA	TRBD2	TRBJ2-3	CASSLSGTSGRTDTQYF
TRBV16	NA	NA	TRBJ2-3	CASSQSRQKYAQYF
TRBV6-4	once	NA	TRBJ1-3	CASTVVPRHSGNTIYF
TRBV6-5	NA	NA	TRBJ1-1	CASSGDREAFF
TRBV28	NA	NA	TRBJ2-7	CASSLSDGGPYEQYF
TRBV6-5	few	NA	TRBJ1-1	CASSRQMNTEAFF
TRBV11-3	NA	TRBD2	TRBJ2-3	CASLLRLAGGGCTDTQYF
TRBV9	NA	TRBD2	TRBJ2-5	CASSVGASGRVGETQYF